The 13 T cell receptor beta chains given below trace back to one sample, sequenced in a study of blood T cell repertoires in COVID-19. Assay: immunoSEQ multiplex PCR; the TCRdb copy retains only in-frame clones and omits some. The sample gives 70,000 to 80,000 clones, roughly 85% of which show up once; approximately 35% is in the top ten. The sequencing sample was made of peripheral blood. The receptors were gathered from a woman of 80 years or more with active or convalescent COVID-19.

V gene TRBV6-5 combines with J gene TRBJ2-7; 9 bases align to TRBD1. V shed 5 bases, J shed 3 bases, and the junction held 8 bases outside the gene matches. The CDR3 sequence is 15 residues long. CDR1 is MNHEY and CDR2 is SVGAGI in the germline V gene. The CDR3 DNA reads as TGTGCCAGCAGTCCCCTTTGGACAGGGGACTACGAGCAGTACTTC. Translated: CASSPLWTGDYEQYF.

This rearrangement joins TRBV6-2 or TRBV6-3 to TRBJ2-3; 12 nucleotides align to TRBD2. The ends lost 2 bases at V and 3 bases at J; junction bases unmatched: 3. The germline V gene encodes CDR1 MNHEY and CDR2 SVGEGT. The CDR3 covers 16 residues. DNA for the CDR3: TGTGCCAGCAGTTACACTAGCGGGGGGCGGACAGATACGCAGTATTTT. Protein sequence: CASSYTSGGRTDTQYF.

This clone appeared a few times. The rearrangement uses TRBV12-3 or TRBV12-4 and TRBJ2-2; the D gene is possibly TRBD2 (5 bases). CDR3 size: 11 residues. V was pared by 11 bases and J by 5 bases, with 9 bases between. The CDR3 loop is CAVGGTGELFF. CDR3 nucleotide sequence: TGTGCCGTAGGCGGGACCGGGGAGCTGTTTTTT.

This chain uses TRBV28 with TRBJ2-7; 13 nucleotides match TRBD2. V lost 2 bases to trimming and J lost 4 bases; unmatched junction nucleotides: 8. CDR3 size: 17 residues. Germline V gene data show CDR1 as MDHEN and CDR2 as SYDVKM. CDR3 residues: CASSLGPGLAGQYEQYF. The CDR3 region has the DNA TGTGCCAGCAGTTTAGGGCCGGGACTAGCGGGGCAATACGAGCAGTACTTC.

This chain joins TRBV5-4 and TRBJ2-1, with D possibly being TRBD1 (5 bases). This CDR3 region has 16 residues. V lost 4 bases, J lost 7 bases, and 21 bases lay in between. In germline, CDR1 is SGHNT, CDR2 YYREEE (reference sequence). The CDR3 DNA reads as TGTGCCAGCAGCCCTCCTGTTGCAGGGAAAGGGAATGAGCAGTTCTTC. Its protein is CASSPPVAGKGNEQFF.

This chain uses TRBV6-2 or TRBV6-3 with TRBJ1-1; D remains ambiguous. Trimming cost V 3 bases and J 1 base, with 9 bases left between them. CDR1 and CDR2 from the germline V gene are MNHEY and SVGEGT. The CDR3 has 14 residues. The CDR3 coding sequence is TGTGCCAGCAGTTATCCAGGAAAGAACACTGAAGCTTTCTTT. Amino acids: CASSYPGKNTEAFF.

V and J are TRBV27 and TRBJ2-5, with 7 bases matching TRBD1. The germline CDR1 and CDR2 sequences are MNHEY and SMNVEV (reference sequence). Germline trimming cut 3 bases from V and 3 bases from J; bases unmatched to any gene: 13. There are 17 residues in the CDR3. For the CDR3, the DNA is TGTGCCAGCAGTTTCGTGCGCAGGACAGGTTATGAAGAGACCCAGTACTTC. This gives the protein CASSFVRRTGYEETQYF.

The genes are TRBV5-1 and TRBJ1-4; 8 positions agree with TRBD1. V was clipped by 3 bases and J by 8 bases; unmatched bases: 6. Germline V gene sequence: CDR1 SGHRS, CDR2 YFSETQ. This CDR3 is 14 amino acids long. The CDR3 protein is CASSSGQASEKLFF. The CDR3 DNA follows: TGCGCCAGCAGCTCGGGACAGGCCTCCGAAAAACTGTTTTTT.

The rearrangement links TRBV7-2 to TRBJ2-1; 12 bases line up with TRBD2. This CDR3 has 16 residues. Germline V lookup: CDR1 SGHTA, CDR2 FQGNSA. Losses at the gene ends were 6 bases for V and 3 bases for J; bases not matched to a gene: 6. CDR3 loop: CASRLAGGQGYNEQFF. In nucleotides, the CDR3 is TGTGCCAGCAGACTAGCGGGGGGTCAAGGCTACAATGAGCAGTTCTTC.

The chain joins TRBV7-2 to TRBJ1-5; TRBD1 agrees at 10 bases. The CDR3 sequence is 15 residues long. J was trimmed by 5 bases and V by 5 bases; bases with no gene match: 6. Germline V lookup: CDR1 SGHTA, CDR2 FQGNSA. CDR3 DNA sequence: TGTGCCAGCAGCCCCGACAGGGGGCGGCATCAGCCCCAGCATTTT. As protein: CASSPDRGRHQPQHF.

The rearrangement uses TRBV28 and TRBJ2-2; no clear D. Germline CDR1 and CDR2: MDHEN and SYDVKM. The length of the CDR3 is 15 residues. V was shortened by 7 bases and J by 0 bases, with 12 bases between the two germline ends. In DNA form, the CDR3 reads TGTGCCAGCAAATGGGTGGGCGCGAACACCGGGGAGCTGTTTTTT. This codes for CASKWVGANTGELFF.

With respect to this clone: A junction boundary mismatches the germline segment, possibly from a read error. The chain couples TRBV6-5 to TRBJ2-3; D unclear. This CDR3 is 14 amino acids long. The germline V gene encodes CDR1 MNHEY and CDR2 SVGAGI. CDR3 loop: CASIYSYGTDTQYF. The CDR3 coding sequence is TGTGCCAGCATTTACTCCTACGGCACAGATACGCAGTATTTT.

The chain combines TRBV11-2 with TRBJ2-2; possible D gene TRBD2, 5 bases. Trimming took off 4 bases at V and 5 bases at J, with 14 bases between the two ends. Germline-derived CDR1 and CDR2 are SGHAT and FQNNGV. The CDR3 is 15 residues long. The DNA for the CDR3 is TGTGCCAGCAGCTCATCTCTCGGGGTTACCGGGGAGCTGTTTTTT. Encoded protein: CASSSSLGVTGELFF.